This TCR beta chain came from a study of cytomegalovirus exposure and HLA in healthy donors. Study observations and caveats: In an earlier analysis, about 87% or about 30%: the productive usage of most TCR beta V segments.

PCR primers comprised 60 Vbeta and 13 Jbeta primers. Sequencing used immunoSEQ multiplex PCR; TCRdb keeps in-frame clones, though not all of them. The table has 90,000 to 120,000 clones, around 74% seen once. A word on this clone: The antigen remains unidentified.

CDR3 length: 17 residues. With 2 bases removed from V and 5 bases from J, the gap between germline ends came to 21 bases. Germline CDR1 and CDR2: MGHRA and YSYEKL. This receptor was taken from a woman aged 40 to 50 in good health and CMV-seropositive. What was sequenced was PBMCs. V usage is TRBV4-1 and J usage is TRBJ1-2, with D tentatively TRBD1 (6 bases). The CDR3 region has the DNA TGCGCCAGCAGCCAACAGAGTCTTGGGAGGGGGGAGTATGGCTACACCTTC. Amino acids: CASSQQSLGRGEYGYTF.